The rows below give T cell receptor beta chains drawn from one sample of a study of a mutant IDH1 vaccine in newly diagnosed glioma. This table comes from immunoSEQ multiplex PCR, and its TCRdb copy is limited to in-frame clones, with some not included. The sample includes 60,000 to 85,000 clones, more than 80% seen only once; the top ten take over 0.7%. What these receptors recognize is not known. The sequences come from PBMCs, collected from a glioma patient whose treatment included an IDH1 peptide vaccine. The source is a woman aged 45-59 years with glioma. Both conserved end residues are part of each CDR3. Fields, in order: V gene, clone size, D gene, J gene, CDR3 DNA, CDR3 protein. The D gene is left open where the match is weak. Rows may omit the clone size; those that give it use once, few, many or a size class.

TRBV7-8	once	-	TRBJ1-3	TGTGCCAGTAGCTTAAGGGGTTTGAGCTCTGGAAACACCATATATTTT	CASSLRGLSSGNTIYF
TRBV29-1	-	-	TRBJ2-6	TGCAGCGTTGATGACAGAAGGGGGGCCAACGTCCTGACTTTC	CSVDDRRGANVLTF
TRBV2	-	TRBD2	TRBJ2-3	TGTGCCAGCAGTGAAGCTACTAGCGGGAGAAGCACAGATACGCAGTATTTT	CASSEATSGRSTDTQYF
TRBV4-1	-	TRBD2	TRBJ2-7	TGCGCCAGCAGCCAAGAGTGGGGACTAGCGGAGAGCTCCTACGAGCAGTACTTC	CASSQEWGLAESSYEQYF
TRBV28	-	-	TRBJ2-7	TGTGCCAGCCCATTGAGTGCAAACTACGAGCAGTACTTC	CASPLSANYEQYF
TRBV29-1	-	TRBD2	TRBJ2-1	TGCAGCGTTATAGGGGATAGCGGGAGAAGGTTCAATGAGCAGTTCTTC	CSVIGDSGRRFNEQFF
TRBV7-9	-	-	TRBJ2-5	TGTGCCAGCAGCTTGGACCTGAAGGGGACCCAGTACTTC	CASSLDLKGTQYF
TRBV5-1	-	-	TRBJ2-1	TGCGCCAGCCGTGAACAGCACAATGAGCAGTTCTTC	CASREQHNEQFF
TRBV7-9	-	-	TRBJ1-5	TGTGCCAGCAGCTCGGCAGGGTGGCAGCCCCAGCATTTT	CASSSAGWQPQHF
TRBV28	-	TRBD2	TRBJ2-7	TGTGCCAGCAGTTTATGGGGTAGCGGGAGAGACTACGAGCAGTACTTC	CASSLWGSGRDYEQYF
TRBV6-5	-	-	TRBJ2-4	TGTGCCAGCAGTTACCGGCAAGGGGCCATTCAGTACTTC	CASSYRQGAIQYF
TRBV28	-	TRBD1	TRBJ1-2	TGTGCCAGCAGTTCAGGGGGCGGAGATGGCTACACCTTC	CASSSGGGDGYTF
TRBV30	-	TRBD1	TRBJ2-7	TGTGCCTGGAAGACAGGGGGCATCTACGAGCAGTACTTC	CAWKTGGIYEQYF
TRBV14	-	-	TRBJ2-1	TGTGCCAGCAGCACAGGCCGGGAGCAGTTCTTC	CASSTGREQFF
TRBV19	-	-	TRBJ2-6	TGTGCCAGTAGTATTTTAACGGCGAGTACTGGGGCCAACGTCCTGACTTTC	CASSILTASTGANVLTF
TRBV7-9	once	-	TRBJ1-4	TGTGCCAGCAGCTTCCGGGCGACTAATGAAAAACTGTTTTTT	CASSFRATNEKLFF
TRBV7-3	-	TRBD2	TRBJ2-1	TGTGCCAGCAGCCCACGACTAGCGGGAGGTGAGCAGTTCTTC	CASSPRLAGGEQFF
TRBV19	-	TRBD1	TRBJ1-1	TGTGCCAGTATGGGGGACAGGGAAGCTTTCTTT	CASMGDREAFF
TRBV10-3	once	-	TRBJ2-1	TGTGCCATCAGTGAGACGGGACTCGGACGGGGTGAGCAGTTCTTC	CAISETGLGRGEQFF
TRBV5-8	-	-	TRBJ2-5	TGTGCCAGCAGCTTGGAGGGCAACCAAGAGACCCAGTACTTC	CASSLEGNQETQYF
TRBV30	-	-	TRBJ1-2	TGTGCCTGGAGTGTAGGGCTTTATGGCTACACCTTC	CAWSVGLYGYTF
TRBV4-1	once	-	TRBJ2-1	TGCGCCAGCAGCCAAGAACGGCGGAACAATGAGCAGTTCTTC	CASSQERRNNEQFF
TRBV4-2	-	TRBD2	TRBJ2-7	TGTGCCAGCAGCCAGGGCTGGACTAGCGGGAGCTACGAGCAGTACTTC	CASSQGWTSGSYEQYF
TRBV6-5	-	TRBD2	TRBJ2-1	TGTGCCAGCAGGGGGGGGAGCTCCTACAATGAGCAGTTCTTC	CASRGGSSYNEQFF
TRBV2	few	-	TRBJ1-1	TGTGCCAGCCGCCGGTCGGCAGACATGAACACTGAAGCTTTCTTT	CASRRSADMNTEAFF
TRBV19	-	-	TRBJ2-2	TGTGCCAGTACATTCAGGGGAAACACCGGGGAGCTGTTTTTT	CASTFRGNTGELFF
TRBV2	-	-	TRBJ2-1	TGTGCCAGCAGTGCAAGCCTATACAATGAGCAGTTCTTC	CASSASLYNEQFF
TRBV7-7	-	-	TRBJ1-2	TGTGCTAGCAGCTGGGATAGGACACGGGCCTTCTATGGCTACACCTTC	CASSWDRTRAFYGYTF
TRBV11-2	-	-	TRBJ2-4	TGTGCCAGCAGCACTCCATTGGGGGGCGAACTAGCCAAAAACATTCAGTACTTC	CASSTPLGGELAKNIQYF
TRBV5-6	-	TRBD2	TRBJ2-7	TGTGCCAGCAGCGGGGACGGACTAGGCAATTTGGAGCAGTACTTC	CASSGDGLGNLEQYF
TRBV10-3	few	TRBD1	TRBJ2-1	TGTGCCATCAGTGGGGCGGGACAGGGTTGGAATGAGCAGTTCTTC	CAISGAGQGWNEQFF